These 16 T cell receptor beta chains originate from one sample sequenced in a study of early T cells in non-severe SARS-CoV-2 infection. TCRdb itself ran the 5' RACE reads through MiXCR, one entry per CDR3 protein. The top ten hold around 4.3% of the sample, which has roughly 53,000 distinct CDR3 sequences, around 9.3% seen once. The sequencing input was whole blood. These receptor sequences come from an adult who was a healthcare worker with PCR-confirmed SARS-CoV-2 infection or an uninfected control (not recorded which).

The sample holds a few counts of this clonotype. This sequence joins TRBV5-4 and TRBJ2-5; 8 nucleotides match TRBD1. The CDR3 contains 16 residues. V was pared by 4 bases and J by 0 bases, with 8 bases of the junction left unmatched. Germline-derived CDR1 and CDR2 are SGHNT and YYREEE (reference sequence). The CDR3 region is CASSIGQGLYQETQYF. In nucleotides, the CDR3 is TGTGCCAGCAGCATCGGACAGGGCTTGTACCAAGAGACCCAGTACTTC.

This clonotype has a count of ten or more. The chain employs TRBV19 and TRBJ1-4, with 12 bases aligning to TRBD1. Germline V gene lookup returns CDR1 LNHDA and CDR2 SQIVND (reference sequence). The V and J ends lost 6 bases and 8 bases, in that order; junction bases with no gene match: 10. The CDR3 has 16 amino acids. CDR3 sequence reads: CASSKGQGAFREKLFF. The CDR3, as DNA: TGTGCCAGTAGCAAGGGACAGGGGGCGTTTCGGGAAAAACTGTTTTTT.

This clonotype was seen ten or more times. V is TRBV5-1 and J is TRBJ2-3; D may be TRBD1 or TRBD2 (5 bases each). The CDR3 length is 16 residues. Germline loops: CDR1 SGHRS, CDR2 YFSETQ. With 4 bases removed from V and 4 bases from J, the gap between germline ends came to 19 bases. Here the CDR3 reads CASSLWDARWADTQYF. The CDR3 region has the DNA TGCGCCAGCAGCCTATGGGACGCGAGGTGGGCAGATACGCAGTATTTT.

This clonotype appeared a few times. The chain uses TRBV9 and TRBJ1-5; tentative D call: TRBD1 (5 bases). Germline assignment: CDR1 SGDLS and CDR2 YYNGEE. CDR3 size: 17 residues. V was cut by 0 bases and J by 0 bases, with 13 bases left in between. CDR3 nucleotide sequence: TGTGCCAGCAGCGTAGGGCCAGGGACCTTTAGCAATCAGCCCCAGCATTTT. It translates to CASSVGPGTFSNQPQHF.

This clonotype was observed many times. The V gene is TRBV27, the J gene TRBJ2-7; D gene ambiguous. Trimming cost V 8 bases and J 7 bases, with 6 bases left between them. The CDR3 extends over 9 amino acids. Germline V gives CDR1 MNHEY, CDR2 SMNVEV (reference sequence). This CDR3 is CASHVEQYF. CDR3 DNA sequence: TGTGCCAGCCACGTAGAGCAGTACTTC.

Ten or more counts support this clonotype. The chain is built from TRBV7-8 and TRBJ2-5; tentative D call: TRBD2 (7 bases). V lost 3 bases and J lost 4, with 18 bases in between. The CDR3 has 16 amino acids. Germline V lookup: CDR1 SGHVS, CDR2 FQNEAQ. CDR3 residues: CASSLGVAGAVETQYF. The CDR3, as DNA: TGTGCCAGCAGCTTGGGGGTGGCGGGGGCCGTAGAGACCCAGTACTTC.

J is TRBJ2-1 and V is TRBV29-1, with 8 positions matching TRBD2. V shed 4 bases and J 9 bases; nucleotides not matched to a gene: 8. This CDR3 is built from 13 residues. Germline-derived CDR1 and CDR2 are SQVTM and ANQGSEA. CDR3 region: CSVAQVGLAEQFF. The CDR3 nucleotides read TGCAGCGTTGCACAGGTTGGACTAGCTGAGCAGTTCTTC.

The V call is TRBV7-6, the J call TRBJ2-1, with TRBD2 as a possible D gene (5 bases). Germline CDR1 is SGHVS and CDR2 is FNYEAQ. The V end lost 3 bases, the J end lost 7 bases, and 7 bases lay between the germline ends. The CDR3 is 12 residues long. The CDR3: CASSLWRNEQFF. The CDR3 coding sequence is TGTGCCAGCAGCTTGTGGAGGAATGAGCAGTTCTTC.

This clonotype came up many times. The rearrangement uses TRBV7-3 and TRBJ2-7; D ambiguous. V was pared by 1 base and J by 4 bases, with 17 bases between. The length of the CDR3 is 16 residues. Germline CDR1 is SGHTA and CDR2 is FQGTGA. The CDR3 loop reads CASSLKGPSRSYEQYF. The CDR3 bases are TGTGCCAGCAGCTTAAAGGGCCCGTCCAGGTCTTACGAGCAGTACTTC.

In its sample, this clonotype was seen many times. This chain connects TRBV5-1 to TRBJ1-1, with TRBD1 identical over 7 bases. The CDR3 contains 15 residues. The V segment lost 4 bases and the J segment 4 bases; nucleotides outside the gene matches: 10. Germline V gene lookup returns CDR1 SGHRS and CDR2 YFSETQ. CDR3 loop: CASSPDQGGSTEAFF. The CDR3 DNA reads TGCGCCAGCAGCCCGGACCAGGGGGGGAGCACTGAAGCTTTCTTT.

The sample holds many counts of this clonotype. The V and J genes are TRBV7-8 and TRBJ2-7, with 9 bases lining up with TRBD2. CDR3 length: 16 amino acids. Germline CDR1 reads SGHVS; CDR2 reads FQNEAQ. The V gene end was trimmed by 5 bases and the J gene end by 7 bases; junction bases not matched to a gene: 15. In DNA, the CDR3 is TGTGCCAGCAGCCAACGAGGAGTAGCGGGAGCGGGTGAGCAGTACTTC. Residues: CASSQRGVAGAGEQYF. The entire variable domain, with the rest obtained from reference TRBV7-8 and TRBJ2-7, is as follows: GAGVSQSPRYKVAKRGQDVALRCDPISGHVSLFWYQQALGQGPEFLTYFQNEAQLDKSGLPSDRFFAERPEGSVSTLKIQRTQQEDSAVYLCASSQRGVAGAGEQYFGPGTRLTVT.

The sample holds many counts of this clonotype. The J gene is TRBJ2-7, the V gene TRBV7-2; D unresolved. V lost 4 bases and J lost 0, with 16 bases in between. Looked up from germline, CDR1 is SGHTA and CDR2 is FQGNSA. The CDR3 spans 16 residues. CDR3 protein: CASSYAPQWGSYEQYF. The CDR3 DNA sequence: TGTGCCAGCAGCTACGCCCCCCAATGGGGCTCCTACGAGCAGTACTTC.

This clonotype has at least ten counts. The chain recombines TRBV7-9 with TRBJ1-1; D unresolved. CDR3 length: 16 residues. V lost 1 base to trimming and J lost 5 bases, with 17 bases between them. The germline CDR1 and CDR2 sequences are SEHNR and FQNEAQ (reference sequence). CDR3 in amino acids: CASSLGLGVKWTEAFF. DNA for the CDR3: TGTGCCAGCAGCTTAGGGCTTGGGGTCAAATGGACTGAAGCTTTCTTT.

This clonotype was recorded at least ten times. The chain carries TRBV9 and TRBJ2-7, with D tentatively TRBD1 (6 bases). This CDR3 spans 14 amino acids. Trimming took off 5 bases at V and 0 bases at J, with 12 bases between the two ends. Germline loops: CDR1 SGDLS, CDR2 YYNGEE. As DNA, the CDR3 is TGTGCCAGCAGTGCTACAGGGAGCTCCTACGAGCAGTACTTC. Its protein is CASSATGSSYEQYF. The complete variable domain, with remaining parts taken from reference TRBV9 and TRBJ2-7, reads DSGVTQTPKHLITATGQRVTLRCSPRSGDLSVYWYQQSLDQGLQFLIQYYNGEERAKGNILERFSAQQFPDLHSELNLSSLELGDSALYFCASSATGSSYEQYFGPGTRLTVT.

This clonotype was counted at least ten times. V is TRBV20-1 and J is TRBJ2-1, with TRBD2 as a possible D gene (5 bases). Germline V lookup: CDR1 DFQATT, CDR2 SNEGSKA (reference sequence). The CDR3 length is 16 residues. Trimming left V 3 bases short and J 8 bases short, with 23 bases between. The CDR3 loop is CSASKRSRLPGHEQFF. The CDR3 DNA reads TGCAGTGCTAGTAAGCGGAGCCGACTTCCCGGCCATGAGCAGTTCTTC.

Many counts were recorded for this clonotype. The V call is TRBV30, the J call TRBJ2-7; no clear D. The germline V gene has CDR1 GTSNPN and CDR2 SVGIG (reference sequence). The CDR3 is 12 residues long. The ends were cut back, 2 bases at V and 2 bases at J, with 7 bases in the middle. Here the CDR3 reads CAWSYSAYEQYF. In DNA, the CDR3 is TGTGCCTGGAGTTACAGTGCCTACGAGCAGTACTTC.